One sample yielded the 29 T cell receptor beta chains listed below, sequenced in a study of blood T cell repertoires in COVID-19 (dated by TCRdb to the early 2020s). The library was produced with the immunoSEQ multiplex PCR assay. In TCRdb, the immuneACCESS table is reduced to in-frame sequences with V and J assigned. These tables do not hold every clone; where another copy was compared, an unresolved V gene accounts for under half, and the others remain unexplained. This sample comprises some 500,000 clones, more than 75% of them detected only once. The ten largest clones represent 1.5% to 2% of the sample. Sequencing was done on a sample of PBMCs or T cells enriched from blood (not recorded which). These receptors came from a woman aged 40 to 49 who had recovered from COVID-19.

The chain joins TRBV19 to TRBJ2-3; 9 bases map to TRBD2. From germline, CDR1 is LNHDA and CDR2 SQIVND (reference sequence). The CDR3 length is 17 residues. V trimming: 3 bases; J trimming: 1 base; junction bases outside the gene matches: 8. The CDR3: CASSISLAGVGTDTQYF. Here the CDR3 DNA reads TGTGCCAGTAGTATCAGTTTAGCGGGAGTCGGCACAGATACGCAGTATTTT.

V and J are TRBV29-1 and TRBJ1-1; perhaps TRBD1 as D (5 bases). V was trimmed by 7 bases and J by 5 bases, leaving 20 bases between them. Germline CDR1 SQVTM, CDR2 ANQGSEA. The CDR3 has 14 residues. The CDR3 sequence: CSGERGGGGTEAFF. The CDR3 nucleotides are TGCAGCGGCGAAAGGGGAGGTGGGGGGACTGAAGCTTTCTTT.

The genes are TRBV19 and TRBJ1-2; 10 positions match TRBD1. CDR1 LNHDA and CDR2 SQIVND come from the germline V gene (reference sequence). J lost 8 bases, V lost 3 bases, and 6 bases had no gene match. CDR3 length equals 14 residues. The CDR3 here is CASSMGTGARGYTF. CDR3 nucleotides: TGTGCCAGTAGTATGGGGACAGGGGCTAGGGGCTACACCTTC.

This clone was seen once. Other DNA sequences in the same sample also yield this CDR3. J is TRBJ1-5 and V is TRBV12-3 or TRBV12-4, with 9 bases fitting TRBD1. The V segment lost 4 bases and the J segment 7 bases; nucleotides outside the gene matches: 2. This CDR3 spans 13 amino acids. This chain's CDR3 is CASSSTGGQPQHF. CDR3 DNA sequence: TGTGCCAGCAGTTCAACAGGGGGCCAGCCCCAGCATTTT.

Regarding this clone: The same CDR3 can be traced to other DNA sequences in this sample. This chain joins TRBV19 and TRBJ1-3; D unresolved. The length of the CDR3 is 14 residues. Trimming stripped 2 bases from V and 2 bases from J, with 7 bases between. Germline CDR1 is LNHDA and CDR2 is SQIVND (reference sequence). CDR3 loop: CASSIRVAGNTIYF. The CDR3 DNA is TGTGCCAGTAGTATACGGGTTGCTGGAAACACCATATATTTT.

This rearrangement joins TRBV7-2 to TRBJ2-3; tentatively, D is TRBD2 (5 bases). Germline-derived CDR1 and CDR2 are SGHTA and FQGNSA. The CDR3 covers 13 residues. Trimming removed 5 bases at V and 8 bases at J, with 14 bases between. The CDR3 here is CASSPGPGGTQYF. CDR3 DNA: TGTGCCAGCAGCCCCGGGCCTGGAGGTACGCAGTATTTT.

The chain links TRBV7-2 to TRBJ2-5; 11 bases agree with TRBD2. V dropped 4 bases and J dropped 1; count of bases not matched to a gene: 8. Germline V gene sequence: CDR1 SGHTA, CDR2 FQGNSA. The CDR3 is made up of 17 amino acids. CDR3 amino acids: CASSSGIAGGTQETQYF. Here the CDR3 DNA reads TGTGCCAGCAGCTCCGGAATAGCGGGAGGGACCCAAGAGACCCAGTACTTC.

This clone was seen only once. The V gene is TRBV2, the J gene TRBJ2-2, with 10 bases lining up with TRBD1. Germline V CDR1 and CDR2: SNHLY, FYNNEI. Trimming cost V 6 bases and J 5 bases; bases outside gene matches: 3. The length of the CDR3 is 14 residues. The CDR3 protein is CASSRTGGTGELFF. The CDR3, as DNA: TGTGCCAGCAGCAGGACAGGGGGGACCGGGGAGCTGTTTTTT.

In DNA, the CDR3 is TGTGCCAGCAGTTTGGGGGCGAGACTAGCCTCCTACGAGCAGTACTTC. Protein product: CASSLGARLASYEQYF. This chain joins TRBV28 and TRBJ2-7; perhaps TRBD2 as D (7 bases). The CDR3 is made up of 16 amino acids. V lost 3 bases and J lost 0, with 15 bases in between. CDR1 and CDR2 (germline): MDHEN, SYDVKM.

Only one count was recorded for this clone. This rearrangement joins TRBV2 to TRBJ1-1; D may be TRBD1 (6 bases). Trimming stripped 1 base from V and 4 bases from J, with 13 bases between. The CDR3 covers 15 residues. From germline, CDR1 is SNHLY and CDR2 FYNNEI. The CDR3 here is CASSEGQGRTTEAFF. CDR3 sequence (DNA): TGTGCCAGCAGTGAAGGGCAGGGGCGGACCACTGAAGCTTTCTTT. The entire variable domain, with the rest obtained from reference TRBV2 and TRBJ1-1, is as follows: EPEVTQTPSHQVTQMGQEVILRCVPISNHLYFYWYRQILGQKVEFLVSFYNNEISEKSEIFDDQFSVERPDGSNFTLKIRSTKLEDSAMYFCASSEGQGRTTEAFFGQGTRLTVV.

The gene calls are TRBV6-1 and TRBJ2-7, with 12 bases identical to TRBD2. The CDR3 consists of 18 residues. J was trimmed by 3 bases and V by 2 bases; bases with no gene match: 11. Germline lookup yields CDR1 MNHNS and CDR2 SASEGT. CDR3: CASSEPPGLAGSLYEQYF. CDR3 bases: TGTGCCAGCAGTGAACCCCCCGGACTAGCGGGATCGCTCTACGAGCAGTACTTC.

The chain recombines TRBV6-5 with TRBJ1-1; 8 nucleotides match TRBD1. This CDR3 is built from 14 residues. V shed 4 bases and J 7 bases; nucleotides not matched to a gene: 8. From germline, CDR1 is MNHEY and CDR2 SVGAGI. The DNA for the CDR3 is TGTGCCAGCAGTTCCGACAGGGGATGGTATGAAGCTTTCTTT. Protein sequence: CASSSDRGWYEAFF.

The chain links TRBV29-1 to TRBJ1-1; D possibly corresponds to TRBD1 (6 bases). Trimming took off 7 bases at V and 6 bases at J, with 18 bases between the two ends. CDR1 is SQVTM, CDR2 ANQGSEA, per germline. The CDR3 has 13 amino acids. In nucleotides, the CDR3 is TGCAGCGCCCAGGGGAACCTTGGCGCTGAAGCTTTCTTT. It encodes CSAQGNLGAEAFF.

The chain joins TRBV11-3 to TRBJ2-1; D possibly corresponds to TRBD2 (7 bases). V lost 5 bases to trimming and J lost 0 bases, with 17 bases between them. The CDR3 is made up of 17 amino acids. CDR1 is SGHNT and CDR2 is YENEEA in the germline V gene. DNA for the CDR3: TGTGCCAGCAGCCCCCGCGAGGGGGGGAGCTCCTACAATGAGCAGTTCTTC. Amino acid sequence: CASSPREGGSSYNEQFF.

In regard to this clone: Germline and junction disagree at one end, which may indicate a read error. This chain uses TRBV28 with TRBJ1-6, with TRBD1 matching 7 bases. Germline loops: CDR1 MDHEN, CDR2 SYDVKM. The CDR3 totals 12 residues. The CDR3 bases are TGTGCCAGCAGTTTCCAAACAGGGGATCAGCTCTTT. As protein: CASSFQTGDQLF.

This clone has only a few counts. Other DNA sequences in this sample translate to the same CDR3. The chain carries TRBV18 and TRBJ1-6; no definite D call. CDR3 size: 13 residues. CDR1 and CDR2 from the germline V gene are KGHSH and LQKENI. Trimming took 2 bases from V and 7 from J, leaving 6 bases between them. The CDR3 coding sequence is TGTGCCAGCTCACCATCCCAGAATTCACCCCTCCACTTT. Its protein is CASSPSQNSPLHF.

J is TRBJ2-3 and V is TRBV18; 8 bases fit TRBD1. The trim removed 4 bases at V and 2 bases at J, leaving 5 bases unmatched. The CDR3 contains 15 residues. Germline V gene sequence: CDR1 KGHSH, CDR2 LQKENI. The DNA of the CDR3 is TGTGCCAGCTCACGGGACAGGACTTACACAGATACGCAGTATTTT. This sequence encodes CASSRDRTYTDTQYF.

This CDR3 is CASSVATGTSYNEQFF. The DNA for the CDR3 is TGTGCCAGCAGCGTAGCTACCGGGACTAGCTACAATGAGCAGTTCTTC. The V call is TRBV9, the J call TRBJ2-1; 8 nucleotides match TRBD2. This CDR3 spans 16 amino acids. V lost 0 bases to trimming and J lost 3 bases; unmatched junction nucleotides: 5. Germline CDR1 SGDLS, CDR2 YYNGEE.

The J gene is TRBJ2-7, the V gene TRBV5-1, with 7 positions matching TRBD2. Germline V gene lookup returns CDR1 SGHRS and CDR2 YFSETQ. This CDR3 comprises 15 residues. J gave up 3 bases and V 2 bases, and 8 bases lay outside the gene matches. The CDR3 loop is CASSFGLAAYYEQYF. The CDR3 DNA is TGCGCCAGCAGCTTTGGCCTAGCGGCTTACTACGAGCAGTACTTC.

The gene calls are TRBV9 and TRBJ1-5; no clear D. The CDR3 has 13 amino acids. V was shortened by 3 bases and J by 7 bases, with 11 bases between the two germline ends. In germline, CDR1 is SGDLS, CDR2 YYNGEE. Here the CDR3 reads CASSAGLSQPQHF. The DNA of the CDR3 is TGTGCCAGCAGCGCCGGTCTGAGCCAGCCCCAGCATTTT.

The V call is TRBV28, the J call TRBJ1-5, with D tentatively TRBD1 (6 bases). CDR1 and CDR2 (germline): MDHEN, SYDVKM. With 5 bases removed from V and 2 bases from J, the gap between germline ends came to 13 bases. The CDR3 runs 15 residues. The CDR3: CASSQTGLGNQPQHF. CDR3 DNA: TGTGCCAGCAGTCAAACAGGGCTTGGCAATCAGCCCCAGCATTTT.

The chain recombines TRBV6-5 with TRBJ1-2; weak D call: TRBD1 (5 bases). The CDR3 runs 15 residues. Trimming cost V 0 bases and J 6 bases, with 14 bases left between them. Germline loops: CDR1 MNHEY, CDR2 SVGAGI. In nucleotides, the CDR3 is TGTGCCAGCAGTTACTCAAGGCGCAGGGCCAATGGCTACACCTTC. Its protein product is CASSYSRRRANGYTF.

The chain employs TRBV7-8 and TRBJ2-7; TRBD2 agrees at 7 bases. After removal of 7 bases from V and 2 bases from J, the junction contained 14 bases not matched to a gene. The germline V gene encodes CDR1 SGHVS and CDR2 FQNEAQ. The CDR3 is 16 amino acids. The CDR3 loop is CASTAAAVSGAYEQYF. The CDR3, as DNA: TGTGCCAGCACAGCGGCAGCGGTCAGCGGGGCCTACGAGCAGTACTTC.

This clone occurred once. The rearrangement uses TRBV24-1 and TRBJ2-1, with 11 bases aligning to TRBD2. The CDR3 contains 15 residues. V gave up 2 bases and J gave up 7 bases; unmatched junction bases: 3. CDR1 is KGHDR and CDR2 is SFDVKD in the germline V gene. For the CDR3, the DNA is TGTGCCACCAGTGATTCGGCTAGCGGGAGGAATGAGCAGTTCTTC. Translation gives CATSDSASGRNEQFF.

This clone was seen only once. V and J are TRBV5-1 and TRBJ2-7; tentative D call: TRBD2 (6 bases). Germline-derived CDR1 and CDR2 are SGHRS and YFSETQ. CDR3 size: 15 residues. V lost 4 bases, J lost 4 bases, and 18 bases lay in between. In DNA form, the CDR3 reads TGCGCCAGCAGCCCGTGGGCGGGATTGGGGTACGAGCAGTACTTC. It codes for CASSPWAGLGYEQYF.

The rearrangement links TRBV7-8 to TRBJ2-7; 9 bases align to TRBD2. This CDR3 region has 17 residues. Germline V gene sequence: CDR1 SGHVS, CDR2 FQNEAQ. The V segment lost 0 bases and the J segment 2 bases; nucleotides outside the gene matches: 8. The chain's CDR3 is CASSLAGSGRLTYEQYF. In nucleotides, the CDR3 is TGTGCCAGCAGCTTAGCGGGGAGCGGGAGGCTCACCTACGAGCAGTACTTC. Supplemented by reference TRBV7-8 and TRBJ2-7, the full variable domain reads GAGVSQSPRYKVAKRGQDVALRCDPISGHVSLFWYQQALGQGPEFLTYFQNEAQLDKSGLPSDRFFAERPEGSVSTLKIQRTQQEDSAVYLCASSLAGSGRLTYEQYFGPGTRLTVT.

The gene calls are TRBV29-1 and TRBJ1-1; the D gene is possibly TRBD1 (6 bases). The CDR3 covers 13 residues. V lost 5 bases to trimming and J lost 4 bases, with 14 bases between them. Germline values: CDR1 SQVTM, CDR2 ANQGSEA. For the CDR3, the DNA is TGCAGCGTTCTCTCTGGGGGCGGCACTGAAGCTTTCTTT. This codes for CSVLSGGGTEAFF. Looking up the rest from reference TRBV29-1 and TRBJ1-1 gives the full variable domain: SAVISQKPSRDICQRGTSLTIQCQVDSQVTMMFWYRQQPGQSLTLIATANQGSEATYESGFVIDKFPISRPNLTFSTLTVSNMSPEDSSIYLCSVLSGGGTEAFFGQGTRLTVV.

The J gene is TRBJ2-1, the V gene TRBV5-1; 11 bases are a match to TRBD2. J lost 1 base, V lost 6 bases, and 6 bases had no gene match. Germline CDR1 reads SGHRS; CDR2 reads YFSETQ. The CDR3 has 16 amino acids. The CDR3 loop reads CASNPGTSGSYNEQFF. The CDR3 coding sequence is TGCGCCAGCAACCCTGGGACTAGCGGTTCCTACAATGAGCAGTTCTTC.

The chain joins TRBV19 to TRBJ2-1, with 7 positions matching TRBD1. Germline lookup yields CDR1 LNHDA and CDR2 SQIVND (reference sequence). CDR3 length: 12 amino acids. V lost 5 bases to trimming and J lost 11 bases; unmatched junction nucleotides: 6. CDR3 coding DNA: TGTGCCAGTAGTGGTCGACAGGGACAGCAGTTCTTC. As protein: CASSGRQGQQFF. The full variable domain, rest sourced from reference TRBV19 and TRBJ2-1, is DGGITQSPKYLFRKEGQNVTLSCEQNLNHDAMYWYRQDPGQGLRLIYYSQIVNDFQKGDIAEGYSVSREKKESFPLTVTSAQKNPTAFYLCASSGRQGQQFFGPGTRLTVL.